What follows is one T cell receptor (beta chain) and its context. This record belongs to a study of blood T cell repertoires in COVID-19. J gave up 3 bases and V 7 bases, and 7 bases lay outside the gene matches. This CDR3 has 15 residues. Germline loops: CDR1 MDHEN, CDR2 SYDVKM. Using immunoSEQ multiplex PCR, the repertoire was profiled, and TCRdb retains in-frame clones only, with some absent. The sample has approximately 210,000 clones; 88% are singletons. The chain links TRBV28 to TRBJ2-1; 9 bases match TRBD1. What was sequenced was PBMCs or T cells enriched from blood (not recorded which). This clonotype was obtained from a woman in her 50s with acute COVID-19. The CDR3 nucleotides read TGTGCCAGCACCTCCGGGACAGGGCACTACAATGAGCAGTTCTTC. Its protein product is CASTSGTGHYNEQFF.